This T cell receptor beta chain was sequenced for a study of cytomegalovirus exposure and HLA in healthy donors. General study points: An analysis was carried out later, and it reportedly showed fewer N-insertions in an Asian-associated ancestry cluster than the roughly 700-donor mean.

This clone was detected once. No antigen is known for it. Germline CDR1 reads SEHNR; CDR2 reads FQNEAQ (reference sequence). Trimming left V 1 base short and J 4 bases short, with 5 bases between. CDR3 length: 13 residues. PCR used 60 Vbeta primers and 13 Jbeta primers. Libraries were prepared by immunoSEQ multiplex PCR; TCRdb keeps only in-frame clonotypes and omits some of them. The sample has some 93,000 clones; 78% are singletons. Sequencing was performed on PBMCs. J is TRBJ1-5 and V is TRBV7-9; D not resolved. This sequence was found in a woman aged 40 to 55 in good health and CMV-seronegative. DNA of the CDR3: TGTGCCAGCAGCTTAGGGGAGAATCAGCCCCAGCATTTT. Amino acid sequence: CASSLGENQPQHF.